Below are 29 T cell receptor beta chains sequenced from a single sample in a study of blood T cell repertoires in COVID-19. The protocol was immunoSEQ multiplex PCR, while the TCRdb copy is restricted to in-frame clones and leaves out a portion. The sample consists of about 61,000 clones, under 85% of them appearing once. The source material was peripheral blood. All receptors derive from a woman aged 70-85 years with acute or convalescent COVID-19.

The chain carries TRBV9 and TRBJ2-3; 8 bases line up with TRBD2. The length of the CDR3 is 15 residues. Germline CDR1 is SGDLS and CDR2 is YYNGEE. V shed 0 bases, J shed 5 bases, and the junction held 5 bases outside the gene matches. CDR3 DNA: TGTGCCAGCAGCGTAGATCGGGGGGGCTTAGATACGCAGTATTTT. This sequence encodes CASSVDRGGLDTQYF.

The chain uses TRBV20-1 and TRBJ1-2, with D uncertain. The germline V gene encodes CDR1 DFQATT and CDR2 SNEGSKA (reference sequence). The V and J ends lost 3 bases and 8 bases respectively, with 10 bases between them. CDR3 length: 11 residues. DNA for the CDR3: TGCAGTGCTAGGCCCGGGGAGGGCTACACCTTC. Translating gives CSARPGEGYTF.

The V call is TRBV19, the J call TRBJ1-1; 8 bases are a match to TRBD1. The CDR3 length is 16 residues. CDR1 and CDR2 (germline): LNHDA, SQIVND (reference sequence). Trimming cost V 5 bases and J 3 bases; bases outside gene matches: 11. CDR3 in DNA: TGTGCCAGTAGTCCGACAGGGGAAATCGCGTACACTGAAGCTTTCTTT. Protein sequence: CASSPTGEIAYTEAFF.

In DNA, the CDR3 is TGTGCTAGTGGAGCCGTGGGTCAGGGGGCTCGAGAGCAGTACTTC. This translates into CASGAVGQGAREQYF. The V and J genes are TRBV12-5 and TRBJ2-7; 8 bases are a match to TRBD1. The CDR3 extends over 15 amino acids. Trimming took 6 bases from V and 7 from J; bases not matched to a gene: 14. Germline V gene lookup returns CDR1 LGHNT and CDR2 FRNRAP.

This clone has just a few counts. This rearrangement joins TRBV5-1 to TRBJ2-3; no clear D. Trimming removed 0 bases from V and 0 bases from J, with 5 bases in between. In germline, CDR1 is SGHRS, CDR2 YFSETQ. The CDR3 is 14 amino acids. The CDR3 DNA follows: TGCGCCAGCAGCTTGGTTCCGAGCACAGATACGCAGTATTTT. As protein: CASSLVPSTDTQYF.

The J gene is TRBJ2-1, the V gene TRBV11-3; D perhaps matches TRBD1 (5 bases). CDR3 size: 15 residues. CDR1 is SGHNT, CDR2 YENEEA, per germline. Trimming took off 0 bases at V and 10 bases at J, with 16 bases between the two ends. The CDR3 nucleotides are TGTGCCAGCAGCTTAGATTCCCGTGGGGCAGGGGAGCAGTTCTTC. It encodes CASSLDSRGAGEQFF.

The V call is TRBV11-2, the J call TRBJ1-2; D is possibly TRBD1 (5 bases). The CDR3 is made up of 13 amino acids. The germline CDR1 and CDR2 sequences are SGHAT and FQNNGV. Trimming took 5 bases from V and 7 from J, leaving 14 bases between them. The CDR3 protein is CASSRSDKSGYTF. Here the CDR3 DNA reads TGTGCCAGCAGCCGATCGGACAAGTCTGGCTACACCTTC.

CDR3 DNA sequence: TGTGCCAGCAGCCTAAATCAAGGCTACACCTTC. Encoded protein: CASSLNQGYTF. The rearrangement uses TRBV28 and TRBJ1-2; no clear D gene. The germline V gene has CDR1 MDHEN and CDR2 SYDVKM. This CDR3 is built from 11 residues. V was pared by 6 bases and J by 8 bases, with 10 bases between.

The CDR3 region has the DNA TGTGCCAGCAGCTTAGTCGTAGCGGGGGACCGCAGTGAGCAGTTCTTC. This translates into CASSLVVAGDRSEQFF. The chain joins TRBV7-9 to TRBJ2-1; 9 nucleotides line up with TRBD2. The CDR3 is 16 amino acids. V shed 1 base, J shed 9 bases, and the junction held 10 bases outside the gene matches. In germline, CDR1 is SEHNR, CDR2 FQNEAQ (reference sequence).

This clone was observed a single time. The rearrangement links TRBV6-5 to TRBJ2-5; 9 bases fit TRBD2. CDR1 is MNHEY and CDR2 is SVGAGI in the germline V gene. This CDR3 spans 15 amino acids. The junction had 10 bases not matched to a gene; V was cut back by 6 bases and J by 5 bases. The CDR3 here is CASSPLGGGAETQYF. The CDR3, as DNA: TGTGCCAGCAGCCCCCTAGGCGGGGGGGCCGAGACCCAGTACTTC.

Only a few counts were recorded for this clone. This sequence joins TRBV6-2 or TRBV6-3 and TRBJ1-2; 7 nucleotides line up with TRBD1. In germline, CDR1 is MNHEY, CDR2 SVGEGT. CDR3 length: 15 residues. V shed 5 bases and J 8 bases; nucleotides not matched to a gene: 14. The CDR3 bases are TGTGCCAGCAGTCAGCCGGGACAGCCTTTAAAGGGCTACACCTTC. It specifies CASSQPGQPLKGYTF.

V usage is TRBV5-5 and J usage is TRBJ1-2, with D unresolved. Germline lookup yields CDR1 SGHKS and CDR2 YYEKEE (reference sequence). The V end was cut by 2 bases, the J end by 5 bases, with 7 bases between. The CDR3 sequence is 12 residues long. Written as DNA, the CDR3 is TGTGCCAGCAGCTTTTCCGGTTATGGCTACACCTTC. Translation: CASSFSGYGYTF.

The chain has TRBV27 and TRBJ1-2; 8 bases line up with TRBD1. V was pared by 7 bases and J by 8 bases, with 15 bases of the junction left unmatched. The CDR3 runs to 15 residues. Germline assignment: CDR1 MNHEY and CDR2 SMNVEV (reference sequence). The CDR3 DNA sequence: TGTGCCAGCATCACGGACAGGGTCGTTTATTTCGGCTACACCTTC. It is translated as CASITDRVVYFGYTF.

V gene TRBV11-2 combines with J gene TRBJ1-6; TRBD1 agrees at 8 bases. V shed 4 bases, J shed 11 bases, and the junction held 7 bases outside the gene matches. The CDR3 extends over 14 amino acids. Per germline, CDR1 SGHAT and CDR2 FQNNGV. The CDR3 DNA follows: TGTGCCAGCAGCTCCGGACAGGGCAGGACACCCCTCCACTTT. This sequence encodes CASSSGQGRTPLHF.

The chain has TRBV5-6 and TRBJ1-1; D possibly corresponds to TRBD1 (5 bases). The CDR3 is 15 residues long. The V end was cut by 0 bases, the J end by 1 base, with 10 bases between. Looked up from germline, CDR1 is SGHDT and CDR2 is YYEEEE. CDR3 nucleotide sequence: TGTGCCAGCAGCTTGGATACAGGAACGAACACTGAAGCTTTCTTT. Amino acids: CASSLDTGTNTEAFF.

J is TRBJ2-2 and V is TRBV6-5; the match to TRBD1 covers 8 bases. CDR1 and CDR2 from the germline V gene are MNHEY and SVGAGI. CDR3 length: 15 residues. V shed 6 bases and J 3 bases; nucleotides not matched to a gene: 6. CDR3 nucleotide sequence: TGTGCCAGCAGGGCGGACAGGGTAGACACCGGGGAGCTGTTTTTT. Its protein is CASRADRVDTGELFF.

The genes are TRBV5-5 and TRBJ2-7; no clear D. The V gene's germline CDR1 is SGHKS and CDR2 YYEKEE (reference sequence). This CDR3 has 15 residues. Deletions cut 0 bases from V and 7 bases from J, with 17 bases between. CDR3 sequence: CASSLEGRKAGEQYF. The CDR3 DNA reads TGTGCCAGCAGCTTGGAAGGCAGAAAGGCAGGTGAGCAGTACTTC.

The rearrangement uses TRBV19 and TRBJ1-4; 9 bases match TRBD1. Per germline, CDR1 LNHDA and CDR2 SQIVND (reference sequence). V lost 5 bases to trimming and J lost 5 bases; unmatched junction nucleotides: 9. This CDR3 contains 16 residues. Here the CDR3 DNA reads TGTGCCAGTAGTCTTTCAGGGACAGGGAGAAATGAAAAACTGTTTTTT. Translation gives CASSLSGTGRNEKLFF.

The chain joins TRBV29-1 to TRBJ2-6, with D perhaps matching TRBD1 (6 bases). Trimming left V 4 bases short and J 0 bases short, with 16 bases between. This CDR3 comprises 17 residues. In germline, CDR1 is SQVTM, CDR2 ANQGSEA. CDR3 nucleotide sequence: TGCAGCGTTGCAGGGGTGCCACAGCTCTCTGGGGCCAACGTCCTGACTTTC. The encoded protein is CSVAGVPQLSGANVLTF.

J is TRBJ1-5 and V is TRBV19, with D possibly TRBD1 on 6 matching bases. The V end was cut by 2 bases, the J end by 6 bases, with 20 bases between. The length of the CDR3 is 17 residues. Germline V lookup: CDR1 LNHDA, CDR2 SQIVND (reference sequence). CDR3 amino acids: CASSILRGGTAGQPQHF. The CDR3 DNA reads as TGTGCCAGTAGTATATTAAGGGGGGGGACGGCAGGTCAGCCCCAGCATTTT.

The rearrangement uses TRBV19 and TRBJ1-5; 9 bases are shared with TRBD1. The V and J ends lost 10 bases and 2 bases, in that order; junction bases with no gene match: 9. From germline, CDR1 is LNHDA and CDR2 SQIVND (reference sequence). The CDR3 runs 15 residues. CDR3 protein: CATTTGGERNQPQHF. CDR3 nucleotide sequence: TGTGCCACCACCACAGGGGGCGAACGCAATCAGCCCCAGCATTTT.

The chain joins TRBV11-2 to TRBJ1-1, with D perhaps TRBD1 (5 bases). Germline V gives CDR1 SGHAT, CDR2 FQNNGV. The CDR3 is 17 amino acids. V lost 2 bases and J 0 bases, leaving 16 bases between the germline ends. The CDR3 bases are TGTGCCAGCAGCTTAAGGGGTTCCGCCGCAGTGAACACTGAAGCTTTCTTT. Protein: CASSLRGSAAVNTEAFF.

The V gene is TRBV18, the J gene TRBJ2-1, with D perhaps TRBD2 (6 bases). Germline CDR1 reads KGHSH; CDR2 reads LQKENI. Trimming pared 4 bases from V and 9 bases from J, leaving 19 bases between. The CDR3 consists of 15 residues. This CDR3 reads CASSQGSLATAEQFF. In nucleotides, the CDR3 is TGTGCCAGCTCACAAGGGAGCCTAGCGACGGCTGAGCAGTTCTTC.

To note about this clone: Other DNA sequences in the same sample also yield this CDR3. The rearrangement joins TRBV6-1 to TRBJ1-3; D is possibly TRBD1 (6 bases). V lost 2 bases and J lost 3, with 11 bases in between. CDR1 and CDR2 from the germline V gene are MNHNS and SASEGT. CDR3 length: 15 amino acids. CDR3 amino acids: CASSETGSGGNTIYF. In nucleotides, the CDR3 is TGTGCCAGCAGTGAAACAGGGAGTGGTGGAAACACCATATATTTT.

The DNA for the CDR3 is TGTGCCAGCAGCCCCGGGGGTTACGACAATGAGCAGTTCTTC. It encodes CASSPGGYDNEQFF. The chain is built from TRBV7-9 and TRBJ2-1; maybe TRBD2 (6 bases). This CDR3 has 14 amino acids. CDR1 is SEHNR and CDR2 is FQNEAQ in the germline V gene (reference sequence). V shed 5 bases and J shed 5 bases, with 13 bases lying between them. Looking up the rest from reference TRBV7-9 and TRBJ2-1 gives the full variable domain: DTGVSQNPRHKITKRGQNVTFRCDPISEHNRLYWYRQTLGQGPEFLTYFQNEAQLEKSRLLSDRFSAERPKGSFSTLEIQRTEQGDSAMYLCASSPGGYDNEQFFGPGTRLTVL.

The gene calls are TRBV7-2 and TRBJ2-3, with a tentative D call TRBD2 (7 bases). Trimming took off 7 bases at V and 5 bases at J, with 19 bases between the two ends. The CDR3 spans 15 residues. Germline CDR1 and CDR2: SGHTA and FQGNSA. Here the CDR3 DNA reads TGTGCCAGCACCGTTTGGGGGGGGGCCGGAGATACGCAGTATTTT. Protein: CASTVWGGAGDTQYF.

This clone has only one observation. The chain links TRBV14 to TRBJ2-2; unclear D gene. Germline assignment: CDR1 SGHDN and CDR2 FVKESK. V was pared by 1 base and J by 6 bases, with 6 bases between. The CDR3 sequence is 13 residues long. CDR3: CASSQVRAGELFF. In DNA form, the CDR3 reads TGTGCCAGCAGCCAAGTTCGGGCCGGGGAGCTGTTTTTT.

V gene TRBV2 combines with J gene TRBJ2-3; 8 bases match TRBD1. The J segment lost 6 bases and the V segment lost 6 bases, leaving 8 bases of the junction unmatched. The germline gives CDR1 SNHLY, CDR2 FYNNEI. This CDR3 is 14 amino acids long. CDR3 sequence reads: CASRAGTGYDTQYF. The CDR3 DNA reads TGTGCCAGCAGAGCCGGGACAGGATATGATACGCAGTATTTT.

This clone has just a few counts. J is TRBJ2-5 and V is TRBV20-1, with a weak D call TRBD2 (6 bases). CDR3 length equals 11 residues. V lost 5 bases and J lost 9, with 13 bases in between. Germline-derived CDR1 and CDR2 are DFQATT and SNEGSKA (reference sequence). The CDR3 is CSAGDSGAQYF. The CDR3 coding sequence is TGCAGTGCTGGGGACTCCGGGGCCCAGTACTTC.